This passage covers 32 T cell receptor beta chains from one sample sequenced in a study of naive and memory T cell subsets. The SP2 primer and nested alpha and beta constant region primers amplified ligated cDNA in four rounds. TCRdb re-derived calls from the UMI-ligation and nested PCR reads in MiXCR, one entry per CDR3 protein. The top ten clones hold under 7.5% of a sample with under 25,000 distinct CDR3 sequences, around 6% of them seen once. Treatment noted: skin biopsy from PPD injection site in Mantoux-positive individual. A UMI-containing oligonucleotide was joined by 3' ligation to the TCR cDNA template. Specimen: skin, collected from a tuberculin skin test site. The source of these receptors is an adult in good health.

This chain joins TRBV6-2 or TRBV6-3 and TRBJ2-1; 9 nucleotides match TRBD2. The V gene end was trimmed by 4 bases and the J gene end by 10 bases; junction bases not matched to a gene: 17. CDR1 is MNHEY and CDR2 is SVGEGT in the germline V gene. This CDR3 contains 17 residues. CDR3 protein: CASSFPLGREGREEQFF. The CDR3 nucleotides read TGTGCCAGCAGTTTCCCCCTAGGGCGGGAGGGCCGGGAAGAGCAGTTCTTC.

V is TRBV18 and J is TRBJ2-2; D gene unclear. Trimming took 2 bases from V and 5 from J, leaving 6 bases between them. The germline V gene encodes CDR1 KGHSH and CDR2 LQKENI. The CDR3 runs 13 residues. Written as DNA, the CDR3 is TGTGCCAGCTCACCAAGGGAAACCGGGGAGCTGTTTTTT. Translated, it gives CASSPRETGELFF.

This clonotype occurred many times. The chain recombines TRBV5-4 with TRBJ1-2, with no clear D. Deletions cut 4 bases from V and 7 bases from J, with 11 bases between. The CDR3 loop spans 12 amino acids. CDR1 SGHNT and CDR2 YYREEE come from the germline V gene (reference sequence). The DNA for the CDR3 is TGTGCCAGCAGCCCGGAGTTTTCTGGCTACACCTTC. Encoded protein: CASSPEFSGYTF.

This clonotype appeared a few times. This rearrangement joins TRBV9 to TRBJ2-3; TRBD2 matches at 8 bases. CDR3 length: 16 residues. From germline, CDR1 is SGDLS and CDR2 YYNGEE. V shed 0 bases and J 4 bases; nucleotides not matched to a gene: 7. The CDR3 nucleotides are TGTGCCAGCAGCGTAGCTGGACTAGCCGGGGCAGATACGCAGTATTTT. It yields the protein CASSVAGLAGADTQYF.

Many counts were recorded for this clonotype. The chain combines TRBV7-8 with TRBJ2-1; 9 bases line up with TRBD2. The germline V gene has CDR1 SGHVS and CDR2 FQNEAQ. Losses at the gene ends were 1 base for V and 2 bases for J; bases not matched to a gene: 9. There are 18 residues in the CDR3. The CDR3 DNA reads TGTGCCAGCAGCTTAGGGGGAGGAGTAGCGGGAGCCTACAATGAGCAGTTCTTC. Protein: CASSLGGGVAGAYNEQFF.

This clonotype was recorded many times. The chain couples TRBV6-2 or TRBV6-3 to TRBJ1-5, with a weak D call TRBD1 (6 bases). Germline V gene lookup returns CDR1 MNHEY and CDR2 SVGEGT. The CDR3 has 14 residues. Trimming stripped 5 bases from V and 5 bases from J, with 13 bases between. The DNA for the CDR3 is TGTGCCAGCAGTCCCACAGGGACCTATCAGCCCCAGCATTTT. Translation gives CASSPTGTYQPQHF.

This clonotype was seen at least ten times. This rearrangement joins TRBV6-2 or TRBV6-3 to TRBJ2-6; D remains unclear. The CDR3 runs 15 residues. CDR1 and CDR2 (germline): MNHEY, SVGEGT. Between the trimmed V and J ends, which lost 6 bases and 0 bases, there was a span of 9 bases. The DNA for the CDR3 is TGTGCCAGCAGGGCGTGGGGCTCTGGGGCCAACGTCCTGACTTTC. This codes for CASRAWGSGANVLTF.

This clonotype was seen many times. The CDR3 DNA reads as TGTGCCCCAAGAAACGGGAAGCTCTACGAGCAGTACTTC. As protein: CAPRNGKLYEQYF. The chain combines TRBV19 with TRBJ2-7, with TRBD2 as a possible D gene (5 bases). Per germline, CDR1 LNHDA and CDR2 SQIVND (reference sequence). The CDR3 has 13 amino acids. V dropped 11 bases and J dropped 3 bases, with 17 bases sitting between them. Supplemented by reference TRBV19 and TRBJ2-7, the full variable domain reads DGGITQSPKYLFRKEGQNVTLSCEQNLNHDAMYWYRQDPGQGLRLIYYSQIVNDFQKGDIAEGYSVSREKKESFPLTVTSAQKNPTAFYLCAPRNGKLYEQYFGPGTRLTVT.

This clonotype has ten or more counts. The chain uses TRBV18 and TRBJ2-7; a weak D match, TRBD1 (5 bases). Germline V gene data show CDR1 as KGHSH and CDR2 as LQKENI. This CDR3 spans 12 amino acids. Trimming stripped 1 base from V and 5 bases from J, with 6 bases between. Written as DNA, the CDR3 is TGTGCCAGCTCACCACAGGGGAACGAGCAGTACTTC. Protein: CASSPQGNEQYF.

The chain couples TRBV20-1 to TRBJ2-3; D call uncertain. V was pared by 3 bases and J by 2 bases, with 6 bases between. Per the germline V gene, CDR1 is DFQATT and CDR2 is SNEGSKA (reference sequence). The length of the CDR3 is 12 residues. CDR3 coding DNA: TGCAGTGCTAGGTACGACACAGATACGCAGTATTTT. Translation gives CSARYDTDTQYF.

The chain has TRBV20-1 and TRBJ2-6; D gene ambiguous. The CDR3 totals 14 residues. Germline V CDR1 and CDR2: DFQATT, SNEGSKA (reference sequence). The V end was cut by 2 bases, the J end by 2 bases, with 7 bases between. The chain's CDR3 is CSARFVPGANVLTF. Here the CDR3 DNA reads TGCAGTGCTAGATTTGTACCTGGGGCCAACGTCCTGACTTTC.

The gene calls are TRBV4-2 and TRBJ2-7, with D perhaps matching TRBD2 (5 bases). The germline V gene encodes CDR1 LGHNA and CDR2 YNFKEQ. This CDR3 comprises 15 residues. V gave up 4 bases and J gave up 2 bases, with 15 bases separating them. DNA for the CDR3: TGTGCCAGCAGCCGTTACCTGGCGGGTACCTACGAGCAGTACTTC. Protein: CASSRYLAGTYEQYF.

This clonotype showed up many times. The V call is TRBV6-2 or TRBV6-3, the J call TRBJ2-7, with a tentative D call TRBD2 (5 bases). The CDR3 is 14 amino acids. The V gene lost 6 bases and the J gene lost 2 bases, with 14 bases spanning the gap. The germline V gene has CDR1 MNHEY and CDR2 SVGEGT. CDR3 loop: CASRNNREAYEQYF. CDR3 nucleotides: TGTGCCAGCAGGAATAACCGGGAAGCCTACGAGCAGTACTTC.

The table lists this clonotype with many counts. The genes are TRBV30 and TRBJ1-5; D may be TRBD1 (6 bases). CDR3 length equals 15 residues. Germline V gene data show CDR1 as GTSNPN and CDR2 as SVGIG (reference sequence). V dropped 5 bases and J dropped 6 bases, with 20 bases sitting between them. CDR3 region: CAWGGGNGNGQPQHF. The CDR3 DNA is TGTGCCTGGGGAGGGGGGAACGGCAATGGTCAGCCCCAGCATTTT.

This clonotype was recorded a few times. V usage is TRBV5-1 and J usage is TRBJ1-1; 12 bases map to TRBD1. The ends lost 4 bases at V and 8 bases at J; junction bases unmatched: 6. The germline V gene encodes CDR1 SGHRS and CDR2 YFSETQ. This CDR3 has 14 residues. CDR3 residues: CASSPGTGGLEAFF. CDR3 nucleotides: TGCGCCAGCAGCCCCGGGACAGGGGGCCTCGAAGCTTTCTTT.

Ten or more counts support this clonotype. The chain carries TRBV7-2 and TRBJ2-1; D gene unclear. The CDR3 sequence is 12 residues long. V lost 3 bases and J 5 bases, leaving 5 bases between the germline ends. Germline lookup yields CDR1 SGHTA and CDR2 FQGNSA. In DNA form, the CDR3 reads TGTGCCAGCAGCTTCCAGGACAATGAGCAGTTCTTC. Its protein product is CASSFQDNEQFF.

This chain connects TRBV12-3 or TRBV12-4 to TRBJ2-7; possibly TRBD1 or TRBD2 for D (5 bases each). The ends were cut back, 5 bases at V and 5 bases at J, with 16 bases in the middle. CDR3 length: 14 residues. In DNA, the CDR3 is TGTGCCAGCAGTCCGGGACGCACCCCAGACGAGCAGTACTTC. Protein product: CASSPGRTPDEQYF.

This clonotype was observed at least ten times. Here the CDR3 DNA reads TGTGCCATCGACAGAGTCTACGAGCAGTACTTC. Amino acid sequence: CAIDRVYEQYF. The chain couples TRBV7-2 to TRBJ2-7, with D perhaps TRBD1 (5 bases). Germline assignment: CDR1 SGHTA and CDR2 FQGNSA. With 10 bases removed from V and 3 bases from J, the gap between germline ends came to 10 bases. The CDR3 covers 11 residues.

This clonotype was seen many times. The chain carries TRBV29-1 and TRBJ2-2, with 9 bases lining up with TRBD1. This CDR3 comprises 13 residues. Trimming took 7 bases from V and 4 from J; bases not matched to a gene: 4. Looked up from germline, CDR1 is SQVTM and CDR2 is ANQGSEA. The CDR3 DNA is TGCAGCGGACAGGGGGACAGCACCGGGGAGCTGTTTTTT. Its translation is CSGQGDSTGELFF.

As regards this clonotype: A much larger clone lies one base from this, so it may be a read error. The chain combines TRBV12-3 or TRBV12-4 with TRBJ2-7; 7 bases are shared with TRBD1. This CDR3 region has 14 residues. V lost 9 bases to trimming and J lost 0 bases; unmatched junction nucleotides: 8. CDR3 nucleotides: TGTGCCAGAAGGTCGGGACAGCACTCCTACGAGCAGTACTTC. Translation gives CARRSGQHSYEQYF.

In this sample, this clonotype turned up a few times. CDR3 amino acids: CASRTSGNLYNEQFF. CDR3 DNA sequence: TGTGCCAGCAGGACTAGCGGGAACCTGTACAATGAGCAGTTCTTC. This chain uses TRBV6-5 with TRBJ2-1, with 11 bases fitting TRBD2. This CDR3 is 15 amino acids long. The germline V gene has CDR1 MNHEY and CDR2 SVGAGI. J lost 4 bases, V lost 6 bases, and 5 bases had no gene match.

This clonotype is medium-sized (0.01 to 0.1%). CDR3 sequence reads: CSATDPQTTYEQYF. CDR3 bases: TGCAGTGCTACAGACCCTCAGACAACCTACGAGCAGTACTTC. This chain joins TRBV20-1 and TRBJ2-7; no clear D gene. The CDR3 consists of 14 residues. V lost 4 bases, J lost 2 bases, and 15 bases lay in between. CDR1 DFQATT and CDR2 SNEGSKA come from the germline V gene (reference sequence).

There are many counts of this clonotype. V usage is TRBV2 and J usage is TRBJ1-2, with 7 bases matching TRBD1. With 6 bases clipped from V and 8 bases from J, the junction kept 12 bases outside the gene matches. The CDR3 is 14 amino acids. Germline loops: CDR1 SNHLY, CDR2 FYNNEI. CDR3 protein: CASSVERGGPGYTF. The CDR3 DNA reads TGTGCCAGCAGCGTTGAAAGAGGGGGCCCAGGCTACACCTTC.

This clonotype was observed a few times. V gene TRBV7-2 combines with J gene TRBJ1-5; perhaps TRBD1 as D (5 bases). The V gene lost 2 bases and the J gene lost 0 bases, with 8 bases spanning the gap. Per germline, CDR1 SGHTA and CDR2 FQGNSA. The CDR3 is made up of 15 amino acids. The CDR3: CASSLWGNSNQPQHF. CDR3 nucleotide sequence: TGTGCCAGCAGCTTATGGGGGAATAGCAATCAGCCCCAGCATTTT.

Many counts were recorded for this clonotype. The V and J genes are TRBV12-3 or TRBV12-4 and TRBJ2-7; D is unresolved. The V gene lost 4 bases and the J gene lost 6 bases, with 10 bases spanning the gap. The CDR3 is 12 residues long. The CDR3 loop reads CASSYERGEQYF. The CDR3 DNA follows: TGTGCCAGCAGTTATGAGAGAGGCGAGCAGTACTTC.

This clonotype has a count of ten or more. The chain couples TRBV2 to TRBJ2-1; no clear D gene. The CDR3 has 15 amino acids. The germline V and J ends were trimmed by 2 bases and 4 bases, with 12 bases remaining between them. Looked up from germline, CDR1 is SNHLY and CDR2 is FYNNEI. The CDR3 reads CASSEYRVRYNEQFF. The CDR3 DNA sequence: TGTGCCAGCAGTGAATATCGAGTTAGGTACAATGAGCAGTTCTTC. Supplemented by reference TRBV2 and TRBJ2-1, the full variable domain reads EPEVTQTPSHQVTQMGQEVILRCVPISNHLYFYWYRQILGQKVEFLVSFYNNEISEKSEIFDDQFSVERPDGSNFTLKIRSTKLEDSAMYFCASSEYRVRYNEQFFGPGTRLTVL.

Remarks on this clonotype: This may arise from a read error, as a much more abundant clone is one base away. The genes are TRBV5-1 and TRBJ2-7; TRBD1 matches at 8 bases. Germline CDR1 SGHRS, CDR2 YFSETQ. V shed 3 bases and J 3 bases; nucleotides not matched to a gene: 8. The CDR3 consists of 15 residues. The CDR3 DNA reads TGCGCCAGCAGCTACCCGACAGGGGCTAGCTACGAGCAGTACTTC. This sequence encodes CASSYPTGASYEQYF.

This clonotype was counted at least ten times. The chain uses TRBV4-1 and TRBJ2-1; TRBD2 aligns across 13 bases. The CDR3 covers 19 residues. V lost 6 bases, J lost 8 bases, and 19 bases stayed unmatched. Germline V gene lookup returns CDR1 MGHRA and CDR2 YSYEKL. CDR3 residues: CASRPAGTVTSGRKDEQFF. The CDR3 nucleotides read TGCGCCAGCAGACCGGCGGGGACAGTGACTAGCGGGAGGAAAGATGAGCAGTTCTTC.

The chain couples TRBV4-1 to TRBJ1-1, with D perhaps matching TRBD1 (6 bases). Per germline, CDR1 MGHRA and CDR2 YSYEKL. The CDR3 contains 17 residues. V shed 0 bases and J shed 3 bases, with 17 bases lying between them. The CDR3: CASSQDLEQAGDTEAFF. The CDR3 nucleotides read TGCGCCAGCAGCCAAGATCTCGAGCAGGCAGGGGACACTGAAGCTTTCTTT.

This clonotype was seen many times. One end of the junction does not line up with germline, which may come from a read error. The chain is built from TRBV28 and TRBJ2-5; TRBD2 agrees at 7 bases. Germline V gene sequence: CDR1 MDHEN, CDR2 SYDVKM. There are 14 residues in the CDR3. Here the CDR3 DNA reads TGTGCCAGCAGTCCCACCCGAAGTAGCGGGCATGTTAACTTC. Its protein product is CASSPTRSSGHVNF.

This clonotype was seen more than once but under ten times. CDR3 sequence reads: CASSLSGATEAFF. As DNA, the CDR3 is TGTGCCAGCAGTTTATCGGGGGCCACTGAAGCTTTCTTT. This chain links TRBV12-3 or TRBV12-4 with TRBJ1-1; weak D call: TRBD1 (6 bases). CDR3 length: 13 amino acids. Deletions cut 2 bases from V and 4 bases from J, with 8 bases between.

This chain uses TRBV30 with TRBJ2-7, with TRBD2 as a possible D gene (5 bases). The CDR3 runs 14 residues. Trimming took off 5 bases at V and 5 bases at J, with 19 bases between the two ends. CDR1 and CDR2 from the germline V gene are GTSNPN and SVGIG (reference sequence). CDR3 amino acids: CAWGSGILDHEQYF. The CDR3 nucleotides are TGTGCCTGGGGATCCGGGATTCTAGACCACGAGCAGTACTTC.